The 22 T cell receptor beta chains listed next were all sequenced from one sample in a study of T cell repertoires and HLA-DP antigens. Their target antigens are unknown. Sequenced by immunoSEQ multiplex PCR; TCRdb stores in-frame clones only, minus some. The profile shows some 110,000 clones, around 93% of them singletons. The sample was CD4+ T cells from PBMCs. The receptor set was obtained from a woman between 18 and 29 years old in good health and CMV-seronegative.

The CDR3 DNA reads as TGTGCCAGCAGTTACTCTACGAGGCGGGGGGGAAATGAGCAGTACGTC. Translating it yields CASSYSTRRGGNEQYV. The chain combines TRBV6-6 with TRBJ2-7, with 9 bases that match TRBD2. Germline loops: CDR1 MNHNY, CDR2 SVGAGI (reference sequence). V trimming: 0 bases; J trimming: 7 bases; junction bases outside the gene matches: 10. The CDR3 contains 16 residues.

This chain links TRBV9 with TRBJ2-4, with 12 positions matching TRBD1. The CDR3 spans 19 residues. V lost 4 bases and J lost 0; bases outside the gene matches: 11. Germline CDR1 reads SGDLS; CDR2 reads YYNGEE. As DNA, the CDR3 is TGTGCCAGCAGCCCCAGGGACAGGGGGCAAGTTCTAGCCAAAAACATTCAGTACTTC. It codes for CASSPRDRGQVLAKNIQYF.

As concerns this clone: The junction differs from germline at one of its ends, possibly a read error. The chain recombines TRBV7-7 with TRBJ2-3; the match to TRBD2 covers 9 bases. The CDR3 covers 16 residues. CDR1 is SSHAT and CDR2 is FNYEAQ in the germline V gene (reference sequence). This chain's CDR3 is CASSVGAGGPTDTQYF. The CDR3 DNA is TGTGCTAGCAGCGTGGGGGCGGGAGGGCCCACAGATACGCAGTATTTT.

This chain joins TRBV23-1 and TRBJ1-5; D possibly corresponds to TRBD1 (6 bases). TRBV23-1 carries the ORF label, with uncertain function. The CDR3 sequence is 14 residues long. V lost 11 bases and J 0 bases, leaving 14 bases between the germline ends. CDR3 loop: CAGRDIYSNQPQHF. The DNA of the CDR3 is TGCGCCGGCCGGGACATTTATAGCAATCAGCCCCAGCATTTT.

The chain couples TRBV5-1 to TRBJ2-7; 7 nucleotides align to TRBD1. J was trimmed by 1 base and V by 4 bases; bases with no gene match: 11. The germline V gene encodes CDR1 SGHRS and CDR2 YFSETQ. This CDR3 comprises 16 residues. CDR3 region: CASSEPRGIGSYEQYF. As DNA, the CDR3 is TGCGCCAGCAGCGAGCCCAGGGGGATAGGGTCCTACGAGCAGTACTTC.

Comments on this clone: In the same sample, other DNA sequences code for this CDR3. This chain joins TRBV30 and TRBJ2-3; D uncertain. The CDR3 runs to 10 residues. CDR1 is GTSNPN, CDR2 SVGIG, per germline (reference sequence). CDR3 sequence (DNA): TGTGCATGGGCCCTCGATACGCAGTATTTT. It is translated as CAWALDTQYF.

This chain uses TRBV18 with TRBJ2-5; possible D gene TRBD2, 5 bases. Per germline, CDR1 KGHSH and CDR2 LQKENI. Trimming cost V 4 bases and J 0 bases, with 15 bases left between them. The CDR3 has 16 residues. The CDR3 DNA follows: TGTGCCAGCTCACTGATCAGCGGACTGGACCAAGAGACCCAGTACTTC. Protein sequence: CASSLISGLDQETQYF.

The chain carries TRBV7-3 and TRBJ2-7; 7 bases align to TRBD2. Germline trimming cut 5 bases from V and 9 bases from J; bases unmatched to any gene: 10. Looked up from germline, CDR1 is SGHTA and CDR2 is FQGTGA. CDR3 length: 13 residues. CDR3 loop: CASSGRGRVGQYV. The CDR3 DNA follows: TGTGCCAGCAGCGGGAGGGGAAGGGTTGGGCAGTACGTC.

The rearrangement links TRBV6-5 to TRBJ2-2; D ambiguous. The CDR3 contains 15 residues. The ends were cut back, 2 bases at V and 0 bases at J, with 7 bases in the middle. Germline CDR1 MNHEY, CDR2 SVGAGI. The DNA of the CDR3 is TGTGCCAGCAGTTACCGACGGCCGAACACCGGGGAGCTGTTTTTT. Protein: CASSYRRPNTGELFF.

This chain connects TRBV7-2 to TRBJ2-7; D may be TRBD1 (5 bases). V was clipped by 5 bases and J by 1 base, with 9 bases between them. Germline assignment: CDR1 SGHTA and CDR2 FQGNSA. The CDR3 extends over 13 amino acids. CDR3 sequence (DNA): TGTGCCAGCAGCCCACAGGCTTCCTACGAGCAGTACGTC. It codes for CASSPQASYEQYV.

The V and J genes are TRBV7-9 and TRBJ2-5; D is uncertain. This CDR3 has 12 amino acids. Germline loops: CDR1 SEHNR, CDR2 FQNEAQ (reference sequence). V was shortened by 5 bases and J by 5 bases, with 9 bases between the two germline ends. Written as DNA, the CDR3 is TGTGCCAGCAGCCCCCACGTGGAGACCCAGTACTTC. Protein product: CASSPHVETQYF.

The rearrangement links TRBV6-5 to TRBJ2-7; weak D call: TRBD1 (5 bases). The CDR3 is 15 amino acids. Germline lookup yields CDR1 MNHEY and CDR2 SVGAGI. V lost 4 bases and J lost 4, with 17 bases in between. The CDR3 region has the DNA TGTGCCAGCAGTTCGCTGGCAGGGCCGGGTTACGAGCAGTACTTC. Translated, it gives CASSSLAGPGYEQYF.

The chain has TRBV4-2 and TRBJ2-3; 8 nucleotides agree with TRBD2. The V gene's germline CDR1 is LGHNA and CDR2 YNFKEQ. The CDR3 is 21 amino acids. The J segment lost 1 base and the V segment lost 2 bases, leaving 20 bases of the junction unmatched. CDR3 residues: CASSQPTGGAGLKVRTDTQYF. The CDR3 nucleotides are TGTGCCAGCAGCCAACCAACCGGGGGGGCAGGCCTAAAAGTTCGCACAGATACGCAGTATTTT.

In DNA form, the CDR3 reads TGCGCCAGCCTGGGCACTTTTCCCGGGGAGCAGTACTTC. Encoded protein: CASLGTFPGEQYF. The rearrangement links TRBV10-2 to TRBJ2-7; D is unclear. Trimming removed 8 bases at V and 7 bases at J, with 18 bases between. Germline values: CDR1 WSHSY, CDR2 SAAADI. The CDR3 runs 13 residues.

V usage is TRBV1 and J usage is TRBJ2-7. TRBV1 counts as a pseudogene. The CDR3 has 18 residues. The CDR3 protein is CTSSQAKKKGPEGHEQYF. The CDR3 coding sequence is TGCACCAGCAGCCAAGCAAAGAAAAAGGGACCCGAGGGGCACGAGCAGTACTTC.

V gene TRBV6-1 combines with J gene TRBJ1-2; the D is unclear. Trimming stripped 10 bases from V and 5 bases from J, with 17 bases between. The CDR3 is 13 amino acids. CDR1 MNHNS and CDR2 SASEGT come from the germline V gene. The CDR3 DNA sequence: TGTGCCACCGCGGGCACAACTGGATATGGCTACACCTTC. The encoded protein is CATAGTTGYGYTF.

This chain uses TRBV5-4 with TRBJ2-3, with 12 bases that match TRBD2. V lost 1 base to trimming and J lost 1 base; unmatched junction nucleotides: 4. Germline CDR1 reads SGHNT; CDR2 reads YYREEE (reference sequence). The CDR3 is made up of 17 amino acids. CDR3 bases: TGTGCCAGCAGCTTGCCGGGACTAGCGGGCCGCACAGATACGCAGTATTTT. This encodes CASSLPGLAGRTDTQYF. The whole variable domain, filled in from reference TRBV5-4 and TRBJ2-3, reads ETGVTQSPTHLIKTRGQQVTLRCSSQSGHNTVSWYQQALGQGPQFIFQYYREEENGRGNFPPRFSGLQFPNYSSELNVNALELDDSALYLCASSLPGLAGRTDTQYFGPGTRLTVL.

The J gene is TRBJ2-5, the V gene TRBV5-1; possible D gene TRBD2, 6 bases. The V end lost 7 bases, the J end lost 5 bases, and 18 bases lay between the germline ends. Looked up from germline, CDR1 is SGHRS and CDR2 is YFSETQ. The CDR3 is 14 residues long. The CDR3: CASGDGSSGETQYF. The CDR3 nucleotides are TGCGCCAGCGGCGACGGGAGCAGTGGTGAGACCCAGTACTTC.

CDR3 nucleotides: TGCGCCAGCAGTCAATTACCCTTACGGACAGGGGTAAACACCGGGGAGCTGTTTTTT. It codes for CASSQLPLRTGVNTGELFF. The genes are TRBV23-1 and TRBJ2-2; the match to TRBD1 covers 9 bases. TRBV23-1 is assigned to the ORF class and has an uncertain function. V was clipped by 1 base and J by 2 bases; unmatched bases: 11. This CDR3 comprises 19 residues.

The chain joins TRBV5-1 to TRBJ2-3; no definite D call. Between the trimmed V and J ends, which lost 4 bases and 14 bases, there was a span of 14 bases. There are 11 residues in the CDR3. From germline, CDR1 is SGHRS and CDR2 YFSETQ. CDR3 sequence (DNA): TGCGCCAGCAGCCGCCGGAGTAGCCTGTATTTT. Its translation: CASSRRSSLYF.

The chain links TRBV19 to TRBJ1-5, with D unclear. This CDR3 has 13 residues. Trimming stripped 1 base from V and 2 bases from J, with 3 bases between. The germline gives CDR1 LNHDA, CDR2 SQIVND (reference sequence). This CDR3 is CASSIGGNQPQHF. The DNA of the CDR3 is TGTGCCAGTAGTATAGGGGGCAATCAGCCCCAGCATTTT.

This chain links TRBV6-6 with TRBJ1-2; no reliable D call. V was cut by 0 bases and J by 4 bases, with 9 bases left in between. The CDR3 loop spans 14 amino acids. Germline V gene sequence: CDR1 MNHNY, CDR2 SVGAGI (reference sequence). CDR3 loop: CASSYSTESYGYTF. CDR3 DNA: TGTGCCAGCAGTTACTCGACGGAGTCCTATGGCTACACCTTC.